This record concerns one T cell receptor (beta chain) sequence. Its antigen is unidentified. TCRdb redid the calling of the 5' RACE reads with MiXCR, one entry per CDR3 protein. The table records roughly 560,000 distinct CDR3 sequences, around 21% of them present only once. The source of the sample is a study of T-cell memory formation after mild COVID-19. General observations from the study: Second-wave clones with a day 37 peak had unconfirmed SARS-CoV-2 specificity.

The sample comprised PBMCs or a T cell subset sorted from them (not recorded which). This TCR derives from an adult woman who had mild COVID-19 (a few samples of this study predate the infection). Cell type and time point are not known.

The CDR3 loop is CSVHRGSTDTQYF. In DNA, the CDR3 is TGCAGCGTACACAGGGGTAGCACAGATACGCAGTATTTT. The chain combines TRBV29-1 with TRBJ2-3, with TRBD1 matching 7 bases. Looked up from germline, CDR1 is SQVTM and CDR2 is ANQGSEA. V trimming: 6 bases; J trimming: 0 bases; junction bases outside the gene matches: 3. The CDR3 is made up of 13 amino acids.